Listed here are 2 T cell receptor beta chains from one sample, sequenced in a study of blood T cell repertoires in COVID-19 (dated by TCRdb to about 2020). Library preparation was by the immunoSEQ multiplex PCR assay. Imported from immuneACCESS, the table was reduced by TCRdb to in-frame sequences with V and J called. These copies leave out some clones; in studies compared against another copy, an unresolved V gene accounts for under half, and the cause of the remainder is not known. A total of some 120,000 clones appear in this sample, roughly 90% of them only once. About 3.5% of the sample goes to the ten largest clones. The sequencing input was peripheral blood. All receptors derive from a man aged 45-65 years with active COVID-19.

DNA of the CDR3: TGTGCCAGCAGCGCTCCCCTAGCGGGGGGATTCACCGGGGAGCTGTTTTTT. It encodes CASSAPLAGGFTGELFF. The chain uses TRBV3-1 (or the pseudogene TRBV3-2) and TRBJ2-2; TRBD2 agrees at 11 bases. From germline, CDR1 is LGHDT and CDR2 YNNKEL (reference sequence). The CDR3 is made up of 17 amino acids. The ends lost 5 bases at V and 4 bases at J; junction bases unmatched: 9.

The chain couples TRBV19 to TRBJ1-2; a possible D gene is TRBD1 (6 bases). V lost 4 bases and J lost 4, with 13 bases in between. The CDR3 spans 14 residues. In germline, CDR1 is LNHDA, CDR2 SQIVND (reference sequence). The CDR3 region has the DNA TGTGCCAGTAGTAGCTCCGGGGGGCTCTATGGCTACACCTTC. Its translation: CASSSSGGLYGYTF.